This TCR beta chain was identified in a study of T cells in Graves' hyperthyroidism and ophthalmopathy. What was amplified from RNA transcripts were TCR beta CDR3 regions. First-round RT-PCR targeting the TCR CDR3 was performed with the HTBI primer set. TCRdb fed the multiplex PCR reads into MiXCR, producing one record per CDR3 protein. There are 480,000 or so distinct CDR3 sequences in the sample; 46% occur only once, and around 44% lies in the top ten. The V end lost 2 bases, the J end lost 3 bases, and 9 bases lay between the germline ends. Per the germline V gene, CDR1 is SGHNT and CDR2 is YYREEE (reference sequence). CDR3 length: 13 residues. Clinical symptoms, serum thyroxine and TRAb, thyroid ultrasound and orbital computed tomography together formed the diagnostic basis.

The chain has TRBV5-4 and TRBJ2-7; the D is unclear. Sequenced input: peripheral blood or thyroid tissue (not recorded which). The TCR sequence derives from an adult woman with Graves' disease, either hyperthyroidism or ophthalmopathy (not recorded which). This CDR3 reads CASSLIHNYEQYF. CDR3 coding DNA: TGTGCCAGCAGCTTAATTCACAACTACGAGCAGTACTTC.